This TCR beta chain is from a study of glioma-infiltrating T cells. Study-level information: Low-grade gliomas were grade II; glioblastomas were grade IV at initial diagnosis.

This clonotype was detected many times. The iRepertoire nested amplicon-rescue multiplex PCR amplified TCR alpha and beta CDR3s from RNA. TCRdb independently ran MiXCR on the multiplex PCR reads; one entry per CDR3 protein. This table holds a few hundred thousand distinct CDR3 sequences, roughly two fifths found once. The sequencing input was glioma tissue, nonneoplastic brain tissue, or PBMCs (not recorded which). The TCR was taken from a human donor with low-grade glioma or glioblastoma, undergoing nonglioma brain surgery, or in good health (not recorded which).

The CDR3 region has the DNA TGTGCCAGCAGTTTCGGGGTTGGCTCCTACGAGCAGTACTTC. It codes for CASSFGVGSYEQYF. The V and J genes are TRBV27 and TRBJ2-7, with D possibly being TRBD2 (5 bases). The CDR3 has 14 amino acids. The germline gives CDR1 MNHEY, CDR2 SMNVEV (reference sequence). Trimming removed 3 bases at V and 0 bases at J, with 9 bases between.